The clone carrying this T cell receptor (beta chain) was picked up a small number of times. Germline CDR1 KGHDR, CDR2 SFDVKD. Deletions cut 5 bases from V and 4 bases from J, with 14 bases between. There are 15 residues in the CDR3. Time point noted: blood at routine non-recurrence follow-up after resection. The input material, whole RNA from tumor, nontumor lung or frozen PBMC, was sequenced unsorted. MiXCR, applied by TCRdb to the 5' RACE reads, yields one record per CDR3 protein. The table has about 120,000 distinct CDR3 sequences, about 12% seen once. The sample belongs to a study of spatial heterogeneity in lung cancer.

The chain joins TRBV24-1 to TRBJ2-1; D not certain. The sequence came from a male donor with early-stage non-small cell lung cancer. This specimen consisted of PBMCs, obtained at follow-up. CDR3 DNA sequence: TGTGCCACCAGTGCCGCCTTTAACAAATACAATGAGCAGTTCTTC. Residues: CATSAAFNKYNEQFF.